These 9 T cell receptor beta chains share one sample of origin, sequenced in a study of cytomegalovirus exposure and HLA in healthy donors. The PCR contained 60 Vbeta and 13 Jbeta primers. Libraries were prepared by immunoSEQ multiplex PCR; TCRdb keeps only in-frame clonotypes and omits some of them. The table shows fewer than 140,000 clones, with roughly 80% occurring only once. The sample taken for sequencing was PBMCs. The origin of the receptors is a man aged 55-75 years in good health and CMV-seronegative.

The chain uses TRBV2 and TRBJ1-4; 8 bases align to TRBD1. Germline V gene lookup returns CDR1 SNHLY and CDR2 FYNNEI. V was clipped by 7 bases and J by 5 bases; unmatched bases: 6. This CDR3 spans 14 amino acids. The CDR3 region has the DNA TGTGCCAGCACCGTAGACAGGGGAAATGAAAAACTGTTTTTT. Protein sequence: CASTVDRGNEKLFF.

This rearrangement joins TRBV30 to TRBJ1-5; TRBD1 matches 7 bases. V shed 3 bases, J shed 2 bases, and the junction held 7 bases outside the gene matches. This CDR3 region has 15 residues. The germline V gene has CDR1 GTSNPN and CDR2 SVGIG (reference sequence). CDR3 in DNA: TGTGCCTGGAGGAAGGGGGCGGGTGGCAATCAGCCCCAGCATTTT. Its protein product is CAWRKGAGGNQPQHF. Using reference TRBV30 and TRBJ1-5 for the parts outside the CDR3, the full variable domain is SQTIHQWPATLVQPVGSPLSLECTVEGTSNPNLYWYRQAAGRGLQLLFYSVGIGQISSEVPQNLSASRPQDRQFILSSKKLLLSDSGFYLCAWRKGAGGNQPQHFGDGTRLSIL.

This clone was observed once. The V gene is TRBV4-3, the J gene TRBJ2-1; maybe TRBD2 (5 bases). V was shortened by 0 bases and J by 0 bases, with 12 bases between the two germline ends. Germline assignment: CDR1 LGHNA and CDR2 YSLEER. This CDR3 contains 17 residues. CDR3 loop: CASSQETGSLSYNEQFF. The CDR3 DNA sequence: TGCGCCAGCAGCCAAGAAACGGGATCCCTCTCCTACAATGAGCAGTTCTTC.

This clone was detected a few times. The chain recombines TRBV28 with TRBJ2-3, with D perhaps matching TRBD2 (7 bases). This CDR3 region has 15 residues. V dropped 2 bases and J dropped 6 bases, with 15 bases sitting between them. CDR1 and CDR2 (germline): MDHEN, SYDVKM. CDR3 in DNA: TGTGCCAGCAGTTTAGGGGTGGGGGGGCAGGATACGCAGTATTTT. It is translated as CASSLGVGGQDTQYF.

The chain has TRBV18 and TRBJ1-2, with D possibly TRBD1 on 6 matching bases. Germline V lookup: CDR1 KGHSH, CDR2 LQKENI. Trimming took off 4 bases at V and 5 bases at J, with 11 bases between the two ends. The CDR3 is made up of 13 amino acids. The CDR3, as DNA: TGTGCCAGCTCACTGGACAGACAGTATGGCTACACCTTC. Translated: CASSLDRQYGYTF.

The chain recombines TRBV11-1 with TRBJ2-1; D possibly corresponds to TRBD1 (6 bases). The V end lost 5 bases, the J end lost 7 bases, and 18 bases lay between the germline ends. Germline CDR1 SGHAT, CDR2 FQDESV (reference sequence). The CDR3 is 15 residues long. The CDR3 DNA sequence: TGTGCCAGCAGCCCCGTGGCAGGGGTGCGAAATGAGCAGTTCTTC. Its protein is CASSPVAGVRNEQFF.

CDR3 nucleotides: TGTGCCAGCAGTGGACTAGCGGGGACGGGCGAGACCCAGTACTTC. Its translation: CASSGLAGTGETQYF. The chain employs TRBV2 and TRBJ2-5, with 11 bases fitting TRBD2. The junction had 6 bases not matched to a gene; V was cut back by 4 bases and J by 5 bases. The CDR3 is 15 residues long. Per the germline V gene, CDR1 is SNHLY and CDR2 is FYNNEI.

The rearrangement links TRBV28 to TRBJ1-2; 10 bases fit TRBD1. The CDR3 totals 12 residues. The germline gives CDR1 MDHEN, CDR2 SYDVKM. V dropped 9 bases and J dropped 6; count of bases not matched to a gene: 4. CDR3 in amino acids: CASDRGRDGYTF. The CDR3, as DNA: TGTGCCAGTGACAGGGGGCGTGATGGCTACACCTTC.

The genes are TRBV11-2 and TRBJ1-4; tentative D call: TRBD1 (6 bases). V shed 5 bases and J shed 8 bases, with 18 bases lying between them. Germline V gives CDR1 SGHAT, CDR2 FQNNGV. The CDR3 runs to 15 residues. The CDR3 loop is CASSAQTGVSEKLFF. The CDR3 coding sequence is TGTGCCAGCAGCGCCCAGACAGGAGTAAGCGAAAAACTGTTTTTT.